Listed below are T cell receptor beta chains from one sample, sequenced in a study of OX40 agonist ivuxolimab in advanced cancers. Only in-frame clones appear in the TCRdb table, and some are missing; sequencing was by immunoSEQ multiplex PCR. The repertoire has about 31,000 clones, about four fifths of them found once; the top ten carry about 20%. This material consisted of CD4+ or CD8+ T cells sorted from blood, taken in a trial of the OX40 agonist ivuxolimab. The receptors here all came from an adult with an advanced solid tumor such as melanoma, head and neck, liver or kidney cancer. CDR3s include the opening cysteine and the closing phenylalanine or tryptophan. D genes are given only for firm matches. A row's size may be missing; if present it is once, few, many or a size class.

j_call	d_call	cdr3_length	v_call	clone_size	cdr3_nt	cdr3_aa
TRBJ1-1	.	13	TRBV11-2	medium-sized	TGTGCCAGCAGCACAAACATGAACACTGAAGCTTTCTTT	CASSTNMNTEAFF
TRBJ1-1	.	16	TRBV28	once	TGTGCCAGCAGTTTATGGGCAATCCCGGGAAACACTGAAGCTTTCTTT	CASSLWAIPGNTEAFF
TRBJ2-2	.	17	TRBV7-2	.	TGTGCCAGCAGCTTACTCTACGGGGGCCGAAACACCGGGGAGCTGTTTTTT	CASSLLYGGRNTGELFF
TRBJ2-4	.	14	TRBV6-6	.	TGTGCCAGCAGACCCGACCTAGCCAAAAACATTCAGTACTTC	CASRPDLAKNIQYF
TRBJ2-3	TRBD1	15	TRBV7-9	.	TGTGCCAGCACCTCAGACAGGGGGCGTGGGGATACGCAGTATTTT	CASTSDRGRGDTQYF
TRBJ1-4	.	13	TRBV5-1	.	TGCGCCAGCAGCTTGGGAACTAATGAAAAACTGTTTTTT	CASSLGTNEKLFF
TRBJ2-1	.	16	TRBV7-2	.	TGTGCCAGCAGCTTAACGGCGGGTCCCCCGCGGAATGAGCAGTTCTTC	CASSLTAGPPRNEQFF
TRBJ2-3	.	13	TRBV15	.	TGTGCCACTACTGTAGTGGGGACGGATACGCAGTATTTT	CATTVVGTDTQYF
TRBJ1-1	.	15	TRBV19	medium-sized	TGTGCCAGTAGTATATCCGGGAGCGGGAACACTGAAGCTTTCTTT	CASSISGSGNTEAFF
TRBJ2-7	TRBD2	15	TRBV19	.	TGTGCCAGTAGTATTGGACTAGCGGGCACCTACGAGCAGTACTTC	CASSIGLAGTYEQYF
TRBJ1-2	.	13	TRBV18	.	TGTGCCAGCTCACCACGGGAGCGGGATGGCTACACCTTC	CASSPRERDGYTF
TRBJ1-5	.	13	TRBV7-8	.	TGTGCCAGCAGCTTAGTCGGGGGCCAGCCCCAGCATTTT	CASSLVGGQPQHF
TRBJ2-3	.	13	TRBV19	.	TGTGCCAGTAGTAGGGAGAGGACAGATACGCAGTATTTT	CASSRERTDTQYF
TRBJ2-7	TRBD1	15	TRBV4-2	.	TGTGCCAGCAGCCAAAGCGACAGGGGGCTAAGGGAGCAGTACTTC	CASSQSDRGLREQYF
TRBJ2-3	.	13	TRBV28	once	TGTGCCAGCGGGAGACAGGCCCCAGATACGCAGTATTTT	CASGRQAPDTQYF
TRBJ2-5	.	14	TRBV5-8	.	TGTGCCAGCAGCTTCTCAGGGGCGGAAGAGACCCAGTACTTC	CASSFSGAEETQYF
TRBJ2-2	.	13	TRBV5-1	.	TGCGCCAGCAGCTCCGGGCAAGCCGGGGAGCTGTTTTTT	CASSSGQAGELFF
TRBJ1-1	.	14	TRBV5-1	.	TGCGCCAGCAGCTTCTGGGGGGAGGACACTGAAGCTTTCTTT	CASSFWGEDTEAFF
TRBJ2-7	.	15	TRBV6-1	.	TGTGCCAGCAGTGAAGGGGGGTCGGGGGCGGGCGAGCAGTACTTC	CASSEGGSGAGEQYF
TRBJ2-7	TRBD1	13	TRBV7-9	once	TGTGCCAGCAGCGTGGACAGGCCATACGAGCAGTACTTC	CASSVDRPYEQYF
TRBJ2-3	.	14	TRBV7-3	.	TGTGCCAGCAGCTTGAGGCCTATCACAGATACGCAGTATTTT	CASSLRPITDTQYF
TRBJ2-7	TRBD1	13	TRBV5-1	.	TGCGCCAGCAGCACCGGGACAGTCGAAGGGCAGTACTTC	CASSTGTVEGQYF
TRBJ2-5	.	13	TRBV6-6	.	TGTGCCAGCAGAGGCCCCGGTTGGGAGACCCAGTACTTC	CASRGPGWETQYF
TRBJ2-5	TRBD2	19	TRBV7-8	.	TGTGCCAGCAGCTCCGCCCATATGACGACTAGCGGGGTAAAAGAGACCCAGTACTTC	CASSSAHMTTSGVKETQYF
TRBJ1-1	TRBD1	12	TRBV6-5	few	TGTGCCAGCAGCCAGAGGACAGGGAAAGCTTTCTTT	CASSQRTGKAFF
TRBJ2-2	.	13	TRBV11-2	.	TGTGCCAGCAGCTTAGCCCGGCTCGGGGAGCTGTTTTTT	CASSLARLGELFF
TRBJ2-1	TRBD2	16	TRBV18	.	TGTGCCAGCTCACCACCGGTCGGGACTAGAACCAATGAGCAGTTCTTC	CASSPPVGTRTNEQFF
TRBJ2-7	.	15	TRBV6-1	.	TGTGCCAGCAGTGAACGGACAGCAAGCTCCTACGAGCAGTACTTC	CASSERTASSYEQYF
TRBJ1-1	TRBD1	13	TRBV7-6	.	TGTGCCAGCAGCTCCCGACAGGGCTCAGAAGCTTTCTTT	CASSSRQGSEAFF
TRBJ1-1	.	14	TRBV7-8	.	TGTGCCAGCAGCCAGGGATGGGACCTCCTTCTAGCTTTCTTT	CASSQGWDLLLAFF
TRBJ1-4	.	13	TRBV19	.	TGTGCCAGTAGTATTATCCCGCCGGAAAAACTGTTTTTT	CASSIIPPEKLFF
TRBJ2-5	TRBD1	13	TRBV10-3	.	TGTGCCATCAGCCGGGACAGTCCGGAGACCCAGTACTTC	CAISRDSPETQYF
TRBJ2-5	.	14	TRBV21-1	.	TGTGCCAGCAGCAAGGGGGCGGGAAAAGAGACCCAGTACTTC	CASSKGAGKETQYF
TRBJ2-3	.	14	TRBV9	few	TGTGCCAGCGGAAGACTCTCAGTCACAGATACGCAGTATTTT	CASGRLSVTDTQYF
TRBJ1-5	.	12	TRBV19	.	TGTGCCAGTAGTATGAGGGGGAGGCCCCAGCATTTT	CASSMRGRPQHF
TRBJ2-3	.	14	TRBV11-3	.	TGTGCCAGCAGCCTAAACAGGATTGTAGATACGCAGTATTTT	CASSLNRIVDTQYF
TRBJ2-3	.	12	TRBV5-4	.	TGTGCCAGCAGCTTGGCTCCGGGTACGCAGTATTTT	CASSLAPGTQYF
TRBJ1-6	.	17	TRBV18	.	TGTGCCAGCTCCCACAGGGACGCAAGCTCCTATAATTCACCCCTCCACTTT	CASSHRDASSYNSPLHF
TRBJ2-7	.	15	TRBV6-1	few	TGTGCCAGCAGCCGGGGACGGATGAACTCCTACGAGCAGTACTTC	CASSRGRMNSYEQYF
TRBJ2-7	.	14	TRBV7-9	.	TGTGCCAGCAGCTTAGGGGCCGGGGGACGTGAGCAGTACTTC	CASSLGAGGREQYF
TRBJ1-6	.	12	TRBV7-9	.	TGTGCCAGCAGTTACAGTAATTCACCCCTCCACTTT	CASSYSNSPLHF
TRBJ1-1	.	14	TRBV11-2	.	TGTGCCAGCAGCTTTACACTCTCGAACACTGAAGCTTTCTTT	CASSFTLSNTEAFF
TRBJ2-1	.	16	TRBV25-1	.	TGTGCCAGCAGGGGGGGGACAGGTAGCTCCTACAATGAGCAGTTCTTC	CASRGGTGSSYNEQFF
TRBJ2-2	TRBD2	18	TRBV7-3	.	TGTGCCAGCAGCGCCCCGGGACTAGCGGGGGGACGGGGCGGGGAGCTGTTTTTT	CASSAPGLAGGRGGELFF
TRBJ2-1	TRBD2	13	TRBV29-1	.	TGCAGCGCCGGCGGGGGAAGGGGCAATGAGCAGTTCTTC	CSAGGGRGNEQFF
TRBJ1-2	TRBD1	15	TRBV2	.	TGTGCCAGCAGTCGTGTACAGGGGGTGAACTATGGCTACACCTTC	CASSRVQGVNYGYTF
TRBJ2-3	TRBD2	18	TRBV11-2	few	TGTGCCAGCAGTGGCGTCATTGGGCGGGGGGGCCGCTCAGATACGCAGTATTTT	CASSGVIGRGGRSDTQYF
TRBJ2-7	TRBD1	16	TRBV27	.	TGTGCCAGCAGTTTCCGGACAGGGGGCTATGGATACGAGCAGTACTTC	CASSFRTGGYGYEQYF
TRBJ2-5	.	14	TRBV5-5	.	TGTGCCAGCAGCTCCCGCGGCAGGGAAGAGACCCAGTACTTC	CASSSRGREETQYF
TRBJ2-7	.	13	TRBV11-2	.	TGTGCCAGCAGCTTCCCTGTATCCTACGAGCAGTACTTC	CASSFPVSYEQYF
TRBJ1-6	TRBD1	15	TRBV7-6	.	TGTGCCAGCAGCTTTCGGACAGGGGGGGGATCACCCCTCCACTTT	CASSFRTGGGSPLHF
TRBJ1-6	.	13	TRBV6-5	.	TGTGCCAGCAGGACCGTAGGGAATTCACCCCTCCACTTT	CASRTVGNSPLHF